This is a list of T cell receptor beta chains from one sample in a study of cytomegalovirus exposure and HLA in healthy donors. Sequencing used immunoSEQ multiplex PCR; TCRdb keeps in-frame clones, though not all of them. The specimen's table records tens of thousands of clones. The sequencing input was PBMCs. The receptors stem from a woman between 35 and 50 years old in good health and CMV-seropositive. Each CDR3 is given with its conserved first and last residue. A D gene is named only where the DNA matches it firmly. The listing skips clone size in some rows; elsewhere it reads once, few, many or a size class.

J: TRBJ2-7
V: TRBV5-1
size: -
D: TRBD2
length: 19
DNA: TGCGCCAGCAGCTTGGGACTAGCGGGGGCCCAAGAGAGCTCCTACGAGCAGTACTTC
CDR3: CASSLGLAGAQESSYEQYF

J: TRBJ2-1
V: TRBV2
size: -
D: TRBD2
length: 16
DNA: TGTGCCAGCAGTGCGATCTCCGGGACTAGGGGGTGGGGACAGTTCTTC
CDR3: CASSAISGTRGWGQFF

J: TRBJ2-5
V: TRBV6-1
size: -
D: TRBD2
length: 14
DNA: TGTGCCAGCAGGCGGGAGGGGCCGCAAGAGACCCAGTACTTC
CDR3: CASRREGPQETQYF

J: TRBJ1-5
V: TRBV27
size: -
D: -
length: 15
DNA: TGTGCCAGCAGTCTTTACAGAAGTAGCAATCAGCCCCAGCATTTT
CDR3: CASSLYRSSNQPQHF

J: TRBJ2-3
V: TRBV27
size: -
D: TRBD1
length: 15
DNA: TGTGCCAGTAGACTGACAGGGGGCCTCACAGATACGCAGTATTTT
CDR3: CASRLTGGLTDTQYF

J: TRBJ1-4
V: TRBV7-8
size: -
D: TRBD1
length: 14
DNA: TGTGCCAGCAGCCTCACAGGGGGAGGAGAAAAACTGTTTTTT
CDR3: CASSLTGGGEKLFF

J: TRBJ1-1
V: TRBV27
size: -
D: -
length: 13
DNA: TGTGCCAGCAGGACGCGGGGAAACACTGAAGCTTTCTTT
CDR3: CASRTRGNTEAFF

J: TRBJ2-7
V: TRBV7-2
size: -
D: -
length: 15
DNA: TGTGCCAGCAGCTCACTAGGTCCTTACTCCTACGAGCAGTACTTC
CDR3: CASSSLGPYSYEQYF

J: TRBJ1-6
V: TRBV10-2
size: -
D: TRBD1
length: 15
DNA: TGCGCCAGCAGTGCCCTCGACAGGGGAGAGTCACCCCTCCACTTT
CDR3: CASSALDRGESPLHF

J: TRBJ2-1
V: TRBV4-1
size: -
D: TRBD2
length: 18
DNA: TGCGCCAGCAGCCAAAAAATCCAGAGGGTAGCGGGAGGGAATGAGCAGTTCTTC
CDR3: CASSQKIQRVAGGNEQFF

J: TRBJ1-4
V: TRBV28
size: -
D: -
length: 14
DNA: TGTGCCAGCTCCCTCTCAGGGGCTAATGAAAAACTGTTTTTT
CDR3: CASSLSGANEKLFF

J: TRBJ1-1
V: TRBV29-1
size: -
D: -
length: 14
DNA: TGCAGCGTTGAAAGCGCGGGAGTAGGTACTGAAGCTTTCTTT
CDR3: CSVESAGVGTEAFF

J: TRBJ2-1
V: TRBV28
size: -
D: -
length: 18
DNA: TGTGCCAGCAGTTTACTAGGGGCGGGGCGGGTCTCCTACAATGAGCAGTTCTTC
CDR3: CASSLLGAGRVSYNEQFF

J: TRBJ1-2
V: TRBV9
size: -
D: TRBD1
length: 17
DNA: TGTGCCAGCAGCGTAGCGGGACAGGGGGCGAATACCTATGGCTACACCTTC
CDR3: CASSVAGQGANTYGYTF

J: TRBJ1-1
V: TRBV19
size: -
D: -
length: 14
DNA: TGTGCCAGTATCCCCCCGGGGTTGTGGGCTGAAGCTTTCTTT
CDR3: CASIPPGLWAEAFF

J: TRBJ1-2
V: TRBV9
size: -
D: -
length: 14
DNA: TGTGCCAGCAGCGTAGGTGGGGGGAGCTATGGCTACACCTTC
CDR3: CASSVGGGSYGYTF

J: TRBJ2-5
V: TRBV11-1
size: -
D: TRBD1
length: 15
DNA: TGTGCCAGCAGCCTAACAGGGGGGACCGGGGAGACCCAGTACTTC
CDR3: CASSLTGGTGETQYF

J: TRBJ2-7
V: TRBV5-1
size: -
D: TRBD1
length: 18
DNA: TGCGCCAGCAGCTTCTCAGGGGGAAAGGGGGCTGCGGACCACGAGCAGTACTTC
CDR3: CASSFSGGKGAADHEQYF

J: TRBJ1-3
V: TRBV10-3
size: -
D: -
length: 16
DNA: TGTGCCATCAGTGACCTCGGGAGGGGCTCTGGAAACACCATATATTTT
CDR3: CAISDLGRGSGNTIYF

J: TRBJ1-4
V: TRBV11-2
size: -
D: -
length: 15
DNA: TGTGCCAGCAGCTTAGGGGGGGGCCTGGGTGAAAAACTGTTTTTT
CDR3: CASSLGGGLGEKLFF

J: TRBJ2-1
V: TRBV28
size: -
D: TRBD2
length: 15
DNA: TGTGCCAGCAGTAGAACTAGCGGGGGCGGGAATGAGCAGTTCTTC
CDR3: CASSRTSGGGNEQFF

J: TRBJ1-1
V: TRBV5-1
size: -
D: -
length: 16
DNA: TGCGCCAGCAGCTTGTTCGGGGGGCCGCGGTCCGTTGAAGCTTTCTTT
CDR3: CASSLFGGPRSVEAFF

J: TRBJ1-5
V: TRBV21-1
size: -
D: -
length: 13
DNA: TGTGCCAGCACCCGACAGAGCAATCAGCCCCAGCATTTT
CDR3: CASTRQSNQPQHF

J: TRBJ2-5
V: TRBV7-2
size: -
D: -
length: 14
DNA: TGTGCCAGCAGCTCCACAGGGTCGGGGGAGACCCAGTACTTC
CDR3: CASSSTGSGETQYF

J: TRBJ2-3
V: TRBV6-5
size: -
D: TRBD1
length: 15
DNA: TGTGCCAGCAGTTACCAGGGGGCGGAGACAGATACGCAGTATTTT
CDR3: CASSYQGAETDTQYF

J: TRBJ1-1
V: TRBV25-1
size: -
D: -
length: 13
DNA: TGTGCCAGCAGTGTACTACTAAACACTGAAGCTTTCTTT
CDR3: CASSVLLNTEAFF

J: TRBJ2-6
V: TRBV5-1
size: -
D: -
length: 16
DNA: TGCGCCAGCAGCTTGTATTGGGCATCTGGGGCCAACGTCCTGACTTTC
CDR3: CASSLYWASGANVLTF

J: TRBJ2-7
V: TRBV11-2
size: -
D: TRBD2
length: 12
DNA: TGTGCCAGCAGCTTAGACGGGACTAGCTGTGACTTC
CDR3: CASSLDGTSCDF

J: TRBJ1-1
V: TRBV28
size: -
D: -
length: 14
DNA: TGTGCCAGCAGTAGTACAGGGAGAAACACTGAAGCTTTCTTT
CDR3: CASSSTGRNTEAFF

J: TRBJ2-2
V: TRBV5-1
size: -
D: -
length: 13
DNA: TGCGCCAGCAGCTTCGGGAACACCGGGGAGCTGTTTTTT
CDR3: CASSFGNTGELFF

J: TRBJ2-3
V: TRBV5-4
size: -
D: -
length: 12
DNA: TGTGCCAGCAGCCCTAGCACAGATACGCAGTATTTT
CDR3: CASSPSTDTQYF

J: TRBJ2-6
V: TRBV19
size: -
D: -
length: 17
DNA: TGTGCCAGTAGTATAGGAGGCGGGCCCTCTGGGGCCAACGTCCTGACTTTC
CDR3: CASSIGGGPSGANVLTF

J: TRBJ2-7
V: TRBV7-9
size: -
D: TRBD1
length: 13
DNA: TGTGCCAGCCAGACAGGGCCAGCCTACGAGCAGTACTTC
CDR3: CASQTGPAYEQYF

J: TRBJ2-5
V: TRBV5-4
size: -
D: TRBD1
length: 14
DNA: TGTGCCAGCAGCCAAGGACAGGGTCAAGAGACCCAGTACTTC
CDR3: CASSQGQGQETQYF

J: TRBJ2-7
V: TRBV6-1
size: -
D: TRBD1
length: 14
DNA: TGTGCCAGCGTGGAACCGGGACAGGTCTACGAGCAGTACTTC
CDR3: CASVEPGQVYEQYF

J: TRBJ2-5
V: TRBV4-1
size: -
D: -
length: 14
DNA: TGCGCCAGCAGCCAAGATATCACGGGAGAGACCCAGTACTTC
CDR3: CASSQDITGETQYF

J: TRBJ2-2
V: TRBV19
size: -
D: TRBD1
length: 18
DNA: TGTGCCAGTAGTATAGTTTTAATTGGACAGGGAAACGCCGGGGAGCTGTTTTTT
CDR3: CASSIVLIGQGNAGELFF

J: TRBJ1-3
V: TRBV18
size: -
D: TRBD1
length: 19
DNA: TGTGCCAGCTCACCACTTATCTTAGTCGGGACAGGGGGATTCGGCACCATATATTTT
CDR3: CASSPLILVGTGGFGTIYF

J: TRBJ1-1
V: TRBV7-2
size: -
D: TRBD1
length: 17
DNA: TGTGCCAGCAGCTTAGGCCCTCGACAGGGATTGAACACTGAAGCTTTCTTT
CDR3: CASSLGPRQGLNTEAFF

J: TRBJ1-5
V: TRBV19
size: -
D: -
length: 11
DNA: TGTGCCAGTGGGGCGAATCAGCCCCAGCATTTT
CDR3: CASGANQPQHF

J: TRBJ2-1
V: TRBV10-1
size: -
D: TRBD2
length: 19
DNA: TGCGCCAGCAGTCGGGGACTAGCGGGATGGGGTTCTGTTCGCAATGAGCAGTTCTTC
CDR3: CASSRGLAGWGSVRNEQFF

J: TRBJ1-1
V: TRBV25-1
size: -
D: -
length: 11
DNA: TGTGCCAGCAAGAGTTACACTGAAGCTTTCTTT
CDR3: CASKSYTEAFF

J: TRBJ1-1
V: TRBV19
size: -
D: -
length: 15
DNA: TGTGCCAGTAGTATGAGCGGACAGATGAACACTGAAGCTTTCTTT
CDR3: CASSMSGQMNTEAFF

J: TRBJ1-1
V: TRBV19
size: -
D: -
length: 12
DNA: TGTGCCAGTAGTATGGGACTTGGTGAAGCTTTCTTT
CDR3: CASSMGLGEAFF

J: TRBJ1-4
V: TRBV10-1
size: -
D: -
length: 15
DNA: TGCGCCAGCAGTGACTCGACAGCGGGTAATGAAAAACTGTTTTTT
CDR3: CASSDSTAGNEKLFF

J: TRBJ1-1
V: TRBV11-2
size: -
D: TRBD1
length: 12
DNA: TGTGCCAGCAGCTTTGGGACAGTCGAAGCTTTCTTT
CDR3: CASSFGTVEAFF

J: TRBJ1-1
V: TRBV19
size: -
D: TRBD1
length: 11
DNA: TGTGCCAGTAGTCTCGACAGGGGAGCTTTCTTT
CDR3: CASSLDRGAFF

J: TRBJ1-2
V: TRBV27
size: -
D: TRBD1
length: 14
DNA: TGTGCCAGCAGTTTACAGGGGGTTGGCTATGGCTACACCTTC
CDR3: CASSLQGVGYGYTF

J: TRBJ2-7
V: TRBV20-1
size: -
D: -
length: 10
DNA: TGCAGTGCTCATGCCTCCGGGCAGTACTTC
CDR3: CSAHASGQYF

J: TRBJ2-1
V: TRBV19
size: medium-sized
D: TRBD1
length: 16
DNA: TGTGCCAGTAGTATCCGAGGGGCAGGGGGCACGAATGAGCAGTTCTTC
CDR3: CASSIRGAGGTNEQFF

J: TRBJ2-3
V: TRBV9
size: -
D: -
length: 11
DNA: TGTGCCAGCAGCCAGGCGGATACGCAGTATTTT
CDR3: CASSQADTQYF

J: TRBJ1-6
V: TRBV19
size: -
D: TRBD1
length: 17
DNA: TGTGCCAGTAGCAGGGGGAGAATGAGCTCCTATAATTCACCCCTCCACTTT
CDR3: CASSRGRMSSYNSPLHF